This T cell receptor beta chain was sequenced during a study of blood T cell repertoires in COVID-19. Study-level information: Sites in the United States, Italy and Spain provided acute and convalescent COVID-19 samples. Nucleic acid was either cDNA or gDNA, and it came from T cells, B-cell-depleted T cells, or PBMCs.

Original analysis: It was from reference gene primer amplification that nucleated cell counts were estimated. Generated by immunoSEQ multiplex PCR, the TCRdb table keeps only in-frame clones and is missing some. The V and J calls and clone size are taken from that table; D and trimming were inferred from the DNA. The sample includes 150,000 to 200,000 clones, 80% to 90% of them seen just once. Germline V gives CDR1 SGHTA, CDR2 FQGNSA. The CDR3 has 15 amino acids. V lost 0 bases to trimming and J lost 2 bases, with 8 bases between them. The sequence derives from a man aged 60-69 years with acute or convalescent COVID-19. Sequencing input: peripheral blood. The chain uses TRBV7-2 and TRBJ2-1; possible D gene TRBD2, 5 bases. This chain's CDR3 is CASSLAAEPYNEQFF. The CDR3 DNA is TGTGCCAGCAGCTTAGCAGCGGAGCCCTACAATGAGCAGTTCTTC.